Presented here are 30 T cell receptor beta chains from one specimen sequenced in a study of T-cell memory formation after mild COVID-19. Each CDR3 protein is one row after TCRdb ran MiXCR on the 5' RACE reads. This sample has 400,000 to 500,000 distinct CDR3 sequences, with about 19% found just once. The sequenced sample consisted of PBMCs or a T cell subset sorted from them (not recorded which). These receptors were taken from an adult woman who had mild COVID-19 (a few samples of this study predate the infection). Cell type and time point are not known.

This clonotype was detected a few times. The chain links TRBV3-1 to TRBJ2-5; 8 nucleotides align to TRBD2. Germline assignment: CDR1 LGHDT and CDR2 YNNKEL (reference sequence). V dropped 4 bases and J dropped 5; count of bases not matched to a gene: 9. The CDR3 totals 15 residues. The CDR3 DNA reads TGTGCCAGCAGCCCCGGACTAGCCCGTTCGGAGACCCAGTACTTC. This codes for CASSPGLARSETQYF.

The rearrangement uses TRBV30 and TRBJ2-1, with 14 positions matching TRBD2. The germline gives CDR1 GTSNPN, CDR2 SVGIG (reference sequence). J lost 5 bases, V lost 0 bases, and 3 bases had no gene match. CDR3 length: 16 residues. The CDR3 sequence is CAWSVTSGGANNEQFF. Here the CDR3 DNA reads TGTGCCTGGAGTGTGACTAGCGGGGGGGCCAACAATGAGCAGTTCTTC.

The CDR3 coding sequence is TGTGCCAGCGGTACATCAGGGACAAAGTACAATGAGCAGTTCTTC. The encoded protein is CASGTSGTKYNEQFF. The chain is built from TRBV2 and TRBJ2-1, with D perhaps matching TRBD1 (6 bases). Trimming removed 8 bases from V and 4 bases from J, with 18 bases in between. The CDR3 consists of 15 residues. Germline V gene data show CDR1 as SNHLY and CDR2 as FYNNEI.

The rearrangement links TRBV20-1 to TRBJ1-1, with D perhaps TRBD1 (5 bases). The V gene's germline CDR1 is DFQATT and CDR2 SNEGSKA (reference sequence). This CDR3 comprises 9 residues. Written as DNA, the CDR3 is TGCCGATTGTCGGGGCAAGCTTTCTTT. The encoded protein is CRLSGQAFF.

This chain connects TRBV5-5 to TRBJ1-6; D unresolved. The germline CDR1 and CDR2 sequences are SGHKS and YYEKEE (reference sequence). Trimming shortened V by 2 bases and J by 1 base, and 10 bases separated the two germline ends. This CDR3 is built from 16 residues. DNA of the CDR3: TGTGCCAGCAGCTTAATTTTCGGTTCCTATAATTCACCCCTCCACTTT. Amino acid sequence: CASSLIFGSYNSPLHF.

This clonotype was seen only a few times. The J gene is TRBJ2-7, the V gene TRBV5-5; D might be TRBD1 (6 bases). The CDR3 is made up of 14 amino acids. V lost 4 bases to trimming and J lost 12 bases, with 23 bases between them. CDR1 SGHKS and CDR2 YYEKEE come from the germline V gene (reference sequence). CDR3 loop: CASSGQQGLSPPYF. Here the CDR3 DNA reads TGTGCCAGCAGCGGCCAACAGGGTTTAAGTCCTCCGTACTTC. The full variable domain, with the rest looked up from reference TRBV5-5 and TRBJ2-7, is DAGVTQSPTHLIKTRGQQVTLRCSPISGHKSVSWYQQVLGQGPQFIFQYYEKEERGRGNFPDRFSARQFPNYSSELNVNALLLGDSALYLCASSGQQGLSPPYFGPGTRLTVT.

This chain links TRBV4-2 with TRBJ1-2, with TRBD1 identical over 10 bases. The CDR3 is made up of 18 amino acids. From germline, CDR1 is LGHNA and CDR2 YNFKEQ. Losses at the gene ends were 0 bases for V and 4 bases for J; bases not matched to a gene: 11. This chain's CDR3 is CASSQERRTGGDLYGYTF. CDR3 sequence (DNA): TGTGCCAGCAGCCAAGAGAGGCGGACAGGGGGGGACCTCTATGGCTACACCTTC.

This clonotype was detected a few times. This chain connects TRBV5-1 to TRBJ2-7; 12 bases line up with TRBD2. V shed 4 bases, J shed 5 bases, and the junction held 19 bases outside the gene matches. Germline loops: CDR1 SGHRS, CDR2 YFSETQ. This CDR3 has 19 residues. For the CDR3, the DNA is TGCGCCAGCAGCCTGACGATGAACCTAGCGGGGGGGCCTCCCCACGAGCAGTACTTC. Protein sequence: CASSLTMNLAGGPPHEQYF.

The genes are TRBV9 and TRBJ1-2, with D possibly TRBD1 on 5 matching bases. CDR1 SGDLS and CDR2 YYNGEE come from the germline V gene. The CDR3 covers 15 residues. The ends were cut back, 0 bases at V and 5 bases at J, with 14 bases in the middle. The DNA of the CDR3 is TGTGCCAGCAGCGTAGACCCGGGGCTGACTTATGGCTACACCTTC. This codes for CASSVDPGLTYGYTF.

This chain uses TRBV25-1 with TRBJ1-5; D is unresolved. The CDR3 consists of 17 residues. V was trimmed by 1 base and J by 5 bases, leaving 18 bases between them. Germline assignment: CDR1 MGHDK and CDR2 SYGVNS. The CDR3 protein is CASSESPGPVEDQPQHF. The CDR3 DNA reads TGTGCCAGCAGTGAATCCCCAGGACCCGTTGAGGATCAGCCCCAGCATTTT.

The chain is built from TRBV6-6 and TRBJ1-3; D gene unclear. Trimming shortened V by 2 bases and J by 2 bases, and 13 bases separated the two germline ends. The CDR3 is made up of 16 amino acids. The germline gives CDR1 MNHNY, CDR2 SVGAGI (reference sequence). The chain's CDR3 is CASSYGGQAAGNTIYF. In nucleotides, the CDR3 is TGTGCCAGCAGTTACGGTGGCCAGGCAGCTGGAAACACCATATATTTT.

This clonotype was recorded a few times. The rearrangement joins TRBV20-1 to TRBJ1-1; a weak D match, TRBD1 (6 bases). With 3 bases removed from V and 1 base from J, the gap between germline ends came to 12 bases. CDR3 length equals 14 residues. Germline CDR1 reads DFQATT; CDR2 reads SNEGSKA (reference sequence). CDR3 sequence reads: CSARTGTSNTEAFF. The CDR3 nucleotides read TGCAGTGCTAGGACCGGGACATCGAACACTGAAGCTTTCTTT.

This sequence joins TRBV20-1 and TRBJ1-4, with unresolved D. The germline V and J ends were trimmed by 5 bases and 8 bases, with 6 bases remaining between them. The CDR3 consists of 10 residues. In germline, CDR1 is DFQATT, CDR2 SNEGSKA (reference sequence). The CDR3 sequence is CSAFDEKLFF. The CDR3 DNA reads TGCAGTGCTTTCGACGAAAAACTGTTTTTT.

In its sample, this clonotype was seen a few times. The V call is TRBV5-1, the J call TRBJ1-1; D call uncertain. V was clipped by 3 bases and J by 6 bases, with 15 bases between them. The CDR3 runs 14 residues. In germline, CDR1 is SGHRS, CDR2 YFSETQ. The CDR3 here is CASSSWGVSPEAFF. In DNA, the CDR3 is TGCGCCAGCAGCTCTTGGGGAGTTTCCCCTGAAGCTTTCTTT.

The V gene is TRBV24-1, the J gene TRBJ2-5, with D tentatively TRBD1 or TRBD2 (6 bases each). Trimming took off 5 bases at V and 5 bases at J, with 8 bases between the two ends. Germline V CDR1 and CDR2: KGHDR, SFDVKD. The CDR3 extends over 12 amino acids. The CDR3 loop is CATSGGGETQYF. The CDR3 region has the DNA TGTGCCACCAGTGGAGGGGGGGAGACCCAGTACTTC.

This rearrangement joins TRBV7-9 to TRBJ2-5; possible D gene TRBD2, 5 bases. The V end lost 0 bases, the J end lost 7 bases, and 15 bases lay between the germline ends. CDR1 is SEHNR and CDR2 is FQNEAQ in the germline V gene (reference sequence). The CDR3 has 15 amino acids. The CDR3 loop is CASSLALPRVGTQYF. The DNA of the CDR3 is TGTGCCAGCAGCTTAGCGCTACCGAGGGTCGGGACCCAGTACTTC.

The V gene is TRBV5-1, the J gene TRBJ2-6; D not resolved. This CDR3 has 14 amino acids. Germline V lookup: CDR1 SGHRS, CDR2 YFSETQ. With 4 bases removed from V and 2 bases from J, the gap between germline ends came to 7 bases. The CDR3 DNA follows: TGCGCCAGCAGCCCTTTAACTGGGGCCAACGTCCTGACTTTC. Residues: CASSPLTGANVLTF.

This chain joins TRBV4-3 and TRBJ2-2, with D possibly TRBD2 on 5 matching bases. The CDR3 totals 14 residues. V lost 0 bases, J lost 6 bases, and 8 bases lay in between. Germline CDR1 and CDR2: LGHNA and YSLEER. CDR3 sequence: CASSQDFSAGELFF. Here the CDR3 DNA reads TGCGCCAGCAGCCAAGATTTTAGCGCCGGGGAGCTGTTTTTT.

The chain joins TRBV11-2 to TRBJ2-7; 9 bases are shared with TRBD2. The CDR3 spans 17 residues. V was clipped by 2 bases and J by 2 bases; unmatched bases: 10. In germline, CDR1 is SGHAT, CDR2 FQNNGV. The CDR3 protein is CASSLRVAGASPYEQYF. CDR3 bases: TGTGCCAGCAGCTTAAGGGTAGCGGGAGCGAGTCCCTACGAGCAGTACTTC.

This chain uses TRBV7-9 with TRBJ2-4; 8 nucleotides line up with TRBD1. The CDR3 runs to 13 residues. Trimming took 6 bases from V and 9 from J; bases not matched to a gene: 7. Germline CDR1 is SEHNR and CDR2 is FQNEAQ (reference sequence). In DNA, the CDR3 is TGTGCCAGCAGGCGACAGGGGCAGGTCATTCAGTACTTC. Encoded protein: CASRRQGQVIQYF.

This clonotype was seen more than once but under ten times. The J gene is TRBJ1-5, the V gene TRBV7-9, with TRBD1 as a possible D gene (5 bases). V lost 8 bases and J 9 bases, leaving 11 bases between the germline ends. Germline V CDR1 and CDR2: SEHNR, FQNEAQ (reference sequence). This CDR3 has 11 residues. CDR3 sequence (DNA): TGTGCCAGCGCGGCCGGGGGGCCCCAGCATTTT. This sequence encodes CASAAGGPQHF. Looking up the rest from reference TRBV7-9 and TRBJ1-5 gives the full variable domain: DTGVSQNPRHKITKRGQNVTFRCDPISEHNRLYWYRQTLGQGPEFLTYFQNEAQLEKSRLLSDRFSAERPKGSFSTLEIQRTEQGDSAMYLCASAAGGPQHFGDGTRLSIL.

The chain links TRBV23-1 to TRBJ2-7, with TRBD1 identical over 9 bases. TRBV23-1 is classed as an ORF, of uncertain function. V lost 7 bases and J lost 2; bases outside the gene matches: 9. The CDR3 has 15 residues. CDR3 region: CASTHGDRVAYEQYF. DNA of the CDR3: TGCGCCAGCACCCACGGGGACAGGGTGGCCTACGAGCAGTACTTC.

The chain is built from TRBV30 and TRBJ2-1; 7 bases align to TRBD1. Germline lookup yields CDR1 GTSNPN and CDR2 SVGIG (reference sequence). V dropped 5 bases and J dropped 0; count of bases not matched to a gene: 7. This CDR3 is built from 15 residues. In DNA form, the CDR3 reads TGTGCCTGGGCTGACAGGGACCGCTCCTACAATGAGCAGTTCTTC. This translates into CAWADRDRSYNEQFF.

The DNA of the CDR3 is TGTGCCAGCAGCTATCTACAGGGGGAGATGGATACGCAGTATTTT. This encodes CASSYLQGEMDTQYF. The chain employs TRBV7-9 and TRBJ2-3; TRBD1 aligns across 8 bases. The CDR3 has 15 amino acids. V shed 4 bases, J shed 6 bases, and the junction held 9 bases outside the gene matches. Germline V gene sequence: CDR1 SEHNR, CDR2 FQNEAQ (reference sequence).

This clonotype has a count of ten or more. The chain recombines TRBV12-3 or TRBV12-4 with TRBJ2-3; 8 nucleotides align to TRBD1. V lost 7 bases, J lost 4 bases, and 7 bases stayed unmatched. The CDR3 sequence is 14 residues long. CDR3 coding DNA: TGTGCCAGCACTGGGTCAGGGGGCGCAGATACGCAGTATTTT. Protein: CASTGSGGADTQYF.

This chain uses TRBV19 with TRBJ1-4; 7 nucleotides match TRBD1. From germline, CDR1 is LNHDA and CDR2 SQIVND (reference sequence). There are 15 residues in the CDR3. V shed 3 bases, J shed 6 bases, and the junction held 7 bases outside the gene matches. In nucleotides, the CDR3 is TGTGCCAGTAGTATTGATGGGACAGATCATGAAAAACTGTTTTTT. Protein product: CASSIDGTDHEKLFF.

The chain is built from TRBV18 and TRBJ2-2; TRBD1 is a possible D gene (7 bases). CDR1 is KGHSH and CDR2 is LQKENI in the germline V gene. Trimming stripped 2 bases from V and 4 bases from J, with 23 bases between. The CDR3 covers 19 residues. The CDR3 nucleotides are TGTGCCAGCTCACCATATGGGATCGGCGGGACAGTGTCCACCGGGGAGCTGTTTTTT. Its translation is CASSPYGIGGTVSTGELFF. The full variable domain, completed using reference TRBV18 and TRBJ2-2, is NAGVMQNPRHLVRRRGQEARLRCSPMKGHSHVYWYRQLPEEGLKFMVYLQKENIIDESGMPKERFSAEFPKEGPSILRIQQVVRGDSAAYFCASSPYGIGGTVSTGELFFGEGSRLTVL.

This clonotype was picked up a small number of times. The chain combines TRBV10-3 with TRBJ2-1, with 7 bases aligning to TRBD1. Losses at the gene ends were 0 bases for V and 0 bases for J; bases not matched to a gene: 2. The germline CDR1 and CDR2 sequences are ENHRY and SYGVKD. This CDR3 has 16 amino acids. CDR3 sequence reads: CAISESGQSSYNEQFF. The CDR3 DNA follows: TGTGCCATCAGTGAGTCGGGACAGAGCTCCTACAATGAGCAGTTCTTC.

This clonotype has only a few counts. The CDR3 DNA is TGTGCCAGCAGCCCGCTCAGGGGCGATCAGCCCCAGCATTTT. Translation: CASSPLRGDQPQHF. The chain is built from TRBV27 and TRBJ1-5, with D perhaps TRBD1 (6 bases). Trimming took off 6 bases at V and 5 bases at J, with 14 bases between the two ends. Germline V lookup: CDR1 MNHEY, CDR2 SMNVEV (reference sequence). CDR3 length: 14 amino acids.

The V gene is TRBV6-5, the J gene TRBJ1-2; D might be TRBD1 (6 bases). Deletions cut 6 bases from V and 4 bases from J, with 15 bases between. Per germline, CDR1 MNHEY and CDR2 SVGAGI. This CDR3 has 14 residues. The CDR3: CASRTPGRGYGYTF. CDR3 bases: TGTGCCAGCAGAACTCCGGGCAGGGGCTATGGCTACACCTTC.